The 17 T cell receptor beta chains below were found in one sample sequenced in a study of T cell responses to AZD1222 COVID-19 vaccine. Using immunoSEQ multiplex PCR, the repertoire was profiled, and TCRdb retains in-frame clones only, with some absent. The repertoire has 150,000 to 200,000 clones, more than 75% of them found once; the top ten carry approximately 2.5%. The sample here was peripheral blood, taken on day 0 of MenACWY control vaccination. Receptor source: an adult in good health.

The V gene is TRBV5-1, the J gene TRBJ2-1; 14 nucleotides align to TRBD2. CDR1 is SGHRS and CDR2 is YFSETQ in the germline V gene. The ends lost 4 bases at V and 8 bases at J; junction bases unmatched: 5. The CDR3 is 15 amino acids. The CDR3 coding sequence is TGCGCCAGCAGCCGAGGACTAGCGGGGGGTCATGAGCAGTTCTTC. It translates to CASSRGLAGGHEQFF.

A single count supports this clone. The chain couples TRBV7-9 to TRBJ2-5, with D unclear. Germline CDR1 and CDR2: SEHNR and FQNEAQ (reference sequence). V dropped 1 base and J dropped 4 bases, with 7 bases sitting between them. The CDR3 is made up of 13 amino acids. The CDR3 nucleotides are TGTGCCAGCAGCTTAGGGGCGAGAGAGACCCAGTACTTC. Translating gives CASSLGARETQYF.

The chain carries TRBV27 and TRBJ1-2; D remains ambiguous. Trimming stripped 0 bases from V and 0 bases from J, with 14 bases between. The CDR3 spans 17 residues. Germline V gene sequence: CDR1 MNHEY, CDR2 SMNVEV (reference sequence). The CDR3 sequence is CASSLSPGGPTNYGYTF. As DNA, the CDR3 is TGTGCCAGCAGTTTATCCCCGGGTGGGCCAACTAACTATGGCTACACCTTC.

This clone was seen only a few times. The V call is TRBV6-1, the J call TRBJ2-7, with 8 bases fitting TRBD1. This CDR3 is 16 amino acids long. V shed 3 bases and J 0 bases; nucleotides not matched to a gene: 7. CDR1 is MNHNS, CDR2 SASEGT, per germline. CDR3 sequence: CASSDRDRGFSYEQYF. The CDR3 region has the DNA TGTGCCAGCAGTGACCGTGACAGGGGCTTCTCCTACGAGCAGTACTTC.

To note about this clone: The junction differs from germline at one of its ends, possibly a read error. The chain has TRBV27 and TRBJ2-7, with TRBD1 matching 7 bases. The CDR3 has 12 amino acids. Per the germline V gene, CDR1 is MNHEY and CDR2 is SMNVEV (reference sequence). CDR3 amino acids: CASSFTQGPKNF. The CDR3 nucleotides read TGTGCCAGCAGTTTTACACAGGGGCCGAAGAACTTC.

The chain joins TRBV28 to TRBJ1-1; D remains ambiguous. Trimming stripped 3 bases from V and 5 bases from J, with 4 bases between. The V gene's germline CDR1 is MDHEN and CDR2 SYDVKM. The CDR3 sequence is 11 residues long. CDR3 protein: CASSFRTEAFF. In DNA, the CDR3 is TGTGCCAGCAGTTTTCGTACTGAAGCTTTCTTT.

This chain uses TRBV6-5 with TRBJ2-7, with unresolved D. This CDR3 is 15 amino acids long. Trimming pared 0 bases from V and 3 bases from J, leaving 12 bases between. Germline CDR1 MNHEY, CDR2 SVGAGI. As DNA, the CDR3 is TGTGCCAGCAGTTACTCAACCGGGTCTGGCTACGAGCAGTACTTC. It translates to CASSYSTGSGYEQYF.

V and J are TRBV19 and TRBJ2-3, with D unresolved. V was cut by 7 bases and J by 8 bases, with 7 bases left in between. From germline, CDR1 is LNHDA and CDR2 SQIVND (reference sequence). The CDR3 spans 10 residues. This CDR3 is CASTPGTQYF. The CDR3 DNA reads as TGTGCCAGTACCCCTGGTACGCAGTATTTT.

V usage is TRBV14 and J usage is TRBJ2-1, with TRBD2 as a possible D gene (6 bases). Per the germline V gene, CDR1 is SGHDN and CDR2 is FVKESK. Trimming cost V 2 bases and J 14 bases, with 19 bases left between them. The CDR3 loop spans 14 amino acids. The CDR3 DNA reads TGTGCCAGCAGCCAACGAGCGGGTGTCCCGGTAAAGTTCTTC. This translates into CASSQRAGVPVKFF.

The chain joins TRBV7-2 to TRBJ1-2; TRBD1 is a possible D gene (5 bases). Germline V CDR1 and CDR2: SGHTA, FQGNSA. V was pared by 5 bases and J by 8 bases, with 21 bases between. The CDR3 has 15 residues. The CDR3 loop reads CASSTGPGTPWGYTF. The CDR3 nucleotides are TGTGCCAGCAGCACCGGTCCCGGGACTCCCTGGGGCTACACCTTC.

The V gene is TRBV5-1, the J gene TRBJ1-3; perhaps TRBD1 as D (5 bases). The CDR3 is made up of 17 amino acids. CDR1 is SGHRS and CDR2 is YFSETQ in the germline V gene. The ends were cut back, 7 bases at V and 0 bases at J, with 20 bases in the middle. This chain's CDR3 is CASQNGGGANSGNTIYF. The CDR3 DNA sequence: TGCGCCAGCCAAAACGGGGGAGGCGCCAACTCTGGAAACACCATATATTTT.

V is TRBV7-2 and J is TRBJ2-3; TRBD2 might be the D (6 bases). Deletions cut 1 base from V and 3 bases from J, with 14 bases between. From germline, CDR1 is SGHTA and CDR2 FQGNSA. The CDR3 consists of 16 residues. The CDR3: CASSLVPGLATDTQYF. DNA of the CDR3: TGTGCCAGCAGCTTAGTTCCTGGCCTAGCGACAGATACGCAGTATTTT.

The V and J genes are TRBV5-1 and TRBJ1-3; maybe TRBD1 (5 bases). V dropped 0 bases and J dropped 4 bases, with 14 bases sitting between them. CDR3 length equals 16 residues. Germline CDR1 SGHRS, CDR2 YFSETQ. The CDR3 nucleotides are TGCGCCAGCAGCTTGGATGGGACGTCACCGGGAAACACCATATATTTT. Translation: CASSLDGTSPGNTIYF.

This clone has only one observation. The chain is built from TRBV20-1 and TRBJ2-7; unclear D gene. Trimming stripped 7 bases from V and 7 bases from J, with 14 bases between. The CDR3 consists of 11 residues. Germline assignment: CDR1 DFQATT and CDR2 SNEGSKA (reference sequence). The CDR3 DNA follows: TGCAGTGTCGGGTCCTCTTATGAGCAGTACTTC. It is translated as CSVGSSYEQYF.

The CDR3 DNA sequence: TGTGCCTGGACCCAAACTGTAGGGATCGGCTACACCTTC. Protein sequence: CAWTQTVGIGYTF. The chain joins TRBV30 to TRBJ1-2; D unresolved. The CDR3 runs 13 residues. Germline V gene data show CDR1 as GTSNPN and CDR2 as SVGIG (reference sequence). With 4 bases removed from V and 8 bases from J, the gap between germline ends came to 17 bases.

The chain couples TRBV9 to TRBJ2-1; 7 bases are shared with TRBD2. V lost 4 bases and J lost 4; bases outside the gene matches: 5. The length of the CDR3 is 14 residues. The V gene's germline CDR1 is SGDLS and CDR2 YYNGEE. The CDR3 sequence: CASSLGLGYNEQFF. The CDR3 DNA sequence: TGTGCCAGCAGCCTTGGACTAGGGTACAATGAGCAGTTCTTC.

The rearrangement joins TRBV9 to TRBJ2-3; D is undetermined. The CDR3 extends over 15 amino acids. Looked up from germline, CDR1 is SGDLS and CDR2 is YYNGEE. With 4 bases removed from V and 4 bases from J, the gap between germline ends came to 16 bases. CDR3 loop: CASSSAPSPSDTQYF. Written as DNA, the CDR3 is TGTGCCAGCAGCTCGGCTCCCAGCCCCTCAGATACGCAGTATTTT. Supplemented by reference TRBV9 and TRBJ2-3, the full variable domain reads DSGVTQTPKHLITATGQRVTLRCSPRSGDLSVYWYQQSLDQGLQFLIQYYNGEERAKGNILERFSAQQFPDLHSELNLSSLELGDSALYFCASSSAPSPSDTQYFGPGTRLTVL.